Here is one T cell receptor (beta chain) with its context. This sample was included in a study of blood T cell repertoires in COVID-19. Turning to the study itself: Samples representing acute and convalescent COVID-19 were sourced from the United States, Italy and Spain. T cells, B-cell-depleted T cells, or PBMCs provided the cDNA or gDNA that served as material.

The CDR3 has 14 residues. J gave up 0 bases and V 4 bases, and 1 base lay outside the gene matches. In germline, CDR1 is SGHRS, CDR2 YFSETQ. Recruits, aged roughly 18 to 95 years, lived in some 25 US areas. In the authors' methods: Reference gene primers were amplified, and this amplification served to estimate nucleated cell counts. Profiled with immunoSEQ multiplex PCR; TCRdb holds only in-frame clones, not every one. The D gene and trimming were derived from the DNA, and the V and J assignments and clone size from that table. The data contain more than 200,000 clones, more than 75% of them singletons.

The sequence was obtained from a woman between 35 and 50 years old with acute COVID-19. The J gene is TRBJ1-1, the V gene TRBV5-1; 9 bases match TRBD1. Sequencing was carried out using PBMCs or T cells enriched from blood (not recorded which). CDR3 sequence (DNA): TGCGCCAGCAGCGGACAGGGGTTGAACACTGAAGCTTTCTTT. Protein sequence: CASSGQGLNTEAFF.